This entry lists 26 T cell receptor beta chains sequenced from one sample in a study of blood T cell repertoires in COVID-19. Using immunoSEQ multiplex PCR, the repertoire was profiled, and TCRdb retains in-frame clones only, with some absent. The sample holds 200,000 to 250,000 clones; just under 85% are singletons and the top ten take approximately 1.3%. The sequenced material came from PBMCs or T cells enriched from blood (not recorded which). These receptors came from a middle-aged woman with acute COVID-19.

The rearrangement joins TRBV20-1 to TRBJ1-2; D not certain. The germline V gene has CDR1 DFQATT and CDR2 SNEGSKA (reference sequence). The CDR3 has 13 residues. The V gene lost 3 bases and the J gene lost 4 bases, with 12 bases spanning the gap. CDR3 bases: TGCAGTGCTAGTATCGGGAGGGCCTATGGCTACACCTTC. Its translation is CSASIGRAYGYTF.

The J gene is TRBJ1-1, the V gene TRBV2; the match to TRBD1 covers 7 bases. The CDR3 spans 14 residues. From germline, CDR1 is SNHLY and CDR2 FYNNEI. J gave up 8 bases and V 4 bases, and 10 bases lay outside the gene matches. CDR3 sequence (DNA): TGTGCCAGCAGTGGGCACAGGGGAGAGTTGGAAGCTTTCTTT. As protein: CASSGHRGELEAFF.

In DNA, the CDR3 is TGTGCCAGTAGTGCGGGACAGGGGGCGAAGGGCTACACCTTC. Amino acid sequence: CASSAGQGAKGYTF. The J gene is TRBJ1-2, the V gene TRBV19, with 12 bases that match TRBD1. Germline V gives CDR1 LNHDA, CDR2 SQIVND (reference sequence). Trimming took 5 bases from V and 8 from J; bases not matched to a gene: 6. This CDR3 is built from 14 residues.

The chain combines TRBV11-2 with TRBJ2-1; D is uncertain. The V and J ends lost 1 base and 0 bases respectively, with 7 bases between them. CDR1 and CDR2 from the germline V gene are SGHAT and FQNNGV. The CDR3 consists of 15 residues. The CDR3 reads CASSLGGSSYNEQFF. CDR3 bases: TGTGCCAGCAGCTTAGGCGGCAGCTCCTACAATGAGCAGTTCTTC.

V gene TRBV6-4 combines with J gene TRBJ2-3, with TRBD2 matching over 9 bases. The germline V gene encodes CDR1 MRHNA and CDR2 SNTAGT. J was trimmed by 6 bases and V by 3 bases; bases with no gene match: 10. The CDR3 extends over 16 amino acids. This CDR3 is CASSEIAGAPADTQYF. For the CDR3, the DNA is TGTGCCAGCAGTGAGATAGCGGGGGCCCCGGCGGATACGCAGTATTTT.

CDR3 sequence reads: CASSPLGTGLYTEAFF. In DNA, the CDR3 is TGTGCCAGCAGCCCACTAGGGACAGGGCTATACACTGAAGCTTTCTTT. The chain joins TRBV5-4 to TRBJ1-1; 9 nucleotides align to TRBD1. J was trimmed by 3 bases and V by 4 bases; bases with no gene match: 10. Germline assignment: CDR1 SGHNT and CDR2 YYREEE (reference sequence). This CDR3 has 16 amino acids.

V is TRBV6-2 or TRBV6-3 and J is TRBJ2-7, with D possibly called TRBD1 or TRBD2 (5 bases each). The CDR3 is made up of 14 amino acids. With 7 bases removed from V and 5 bases from J, the gap between germline ends came to 18 bases. Germline V gene sequence: CDR1 MNHEY, CDR2 SVGEGT. CDR3 residues: CASNPGRSGHEQYF. DNA of the CDR3: TGTGCCAGCAACCCGGGGCGTTCCGGCCACGAGCAGTACTTC.

V gene TRBV7-2 combines with J gene TRBJ2-2, with a weak D call TRBD1 (5 bases). CDR1 is SGHTA and CDR2 is FQGNSA in the germline V gene. The CDR3 length is 15 residues. V gave up 5 bases and J gave up 5 bases, with 15 bases separating them. The CDR3 here is CASSPRVSLTGELFF. CDR3 DNA: TGTGCCAGCAGCCCCAGGGTGTCGCTTACCGGGGAGCTGTTTTTT.

This clone occurred once. This chain's CDR3 is CASSLEGGQNNEQFF. In DNA, the CDR3 is TGCGCCAGCAGCTTGGAGGGGGGACAGAACAATGAGCAGTTCTTC. The chain recombines TRBV5-1 with TRBJ2-1; D is possibly TRBD1 (7 bases). Germline V gene data show CDR1 as SGHRS and CDR2 as YFSETQ. Trimming cost V 0 bases and J 5 bases, with 12 bases left between them. The CDR3 runs 15 residues.

The chain joins TRBV12-3 or TRBV12-4 to TRBJ2-5, with D perhaps matching TRBD2 (5 bases). This CDR3 contains 13 residues. Trimming shortened V by 6 bases and J by 5 bases, and 13 bases separated the two germline ends. CDR3 amino acids: CASRPGVGETQYF. The CDR3 DNA is TGTGCCAGCAGGCCCGGGGTCGGGGAGACCCAGTACTTC.

This clone was seen more than once but under ten times. The V call is TRBV12-3 or TRBV12-4, the J call TRBJ2-7; 7 bases are shared with TRBD2. Trimming removed 5 bases from V and 4 bases from J; junction bases left unmatched: 2. This CDR3 has 12 amino acids. The CDR3 DNA is TGTGCCAGCAGTGCGGGGGTTTACGAGCAGTACTTC. Protein product: CASSAGVYEQYF.

The rearrangement links TRBV30 to TRBJ1-3; weak D call: TRBD1 (6 bases). CDR3 size: 15 residues. Trimming cost V 4 bases and J 0 bases, with 13 bases left between them. CDR1 is GTSNPN, CDR2 SVGIG, per germline (reference sequence). In DNA form, the CDR3 reads TGTGCCTGGACGCCCGGACAGTTCTCTGGAAACACCATATATTTT. Amino acids: CAWTPGQFSGNTIYF.

The table lists this clone with many counts. In the same sample, other DNA sequences code for this CDR3. The chain has TRBV30 and TRBJ1-2; D remains unclear. The ends were cut back, 2 bases at V and 5 bases at J, with 9 bases in the middle. The germline gives CDR1 GTSNPN, CDR2 SVGIG (reference sequence). The CDR3 is 12 residues long. The CDR3 protein is CAWSRAGYGYTF. Here the CDR3 DNA reads TGTGCCTGGAGTCGGGCGGGTTATGGCTACACCTTC.

This clone was picked up one time. The rearrangement uses TRBV18 and TRBJ2-7; D is undetermined. From germline, CDR1 is KGHSH and CDR2 LQKENI. V was trimmed by 6 bases and J by 0 bases, leaving 15 bases between them. The CDR3 runs to 15 residues. CDR3 region: CASSLVETLSYEQYF. The DNA for the CDR3 is TGTGCCAGCTCGCTAGTCGAGACCCTCTCCTACGAGCAGTACTTC.

This chain links TRBV7-2 with TRBJ1-6, with D possibly being TRBD1 (5 bases). Trimming removed 0 bases from V and 7 bases from J, with 10 bases in between. CDR3 length: 15 residues. CDR1 and CDR2 (germline): SGHTA, FQGNSA. The chain's CDR3 is CASSLAGGENSPLHF. The DNA for the CDR3 is TGTGCCAGCAGCTTAGCGGGGGGGGAGAATTCACCCCTCCACTTT. Supplemented by reference TRBV7-2 and TRBJ1-6, the full variable domain reads GAGVSQSPSNKVTEKGKDVELRCDPISGHTALYWYRQSLGQGLEFLIYFQGNSAPDKSGLPSDRFSAERTGGSVSTLTIQRTQQEDSAVYLCASSLAGGENSPLHFGNGTRLTVT.

This clone appeared a few times. The chain couples TRBV7-8 to TRBJ2-5; TRBD2 matches at 12 bases. Germline values: CDR1 SGHVS, CDR2 FQNEAQ. CDR3 length: 16 residues. V gave up 1 base and J gave up 5 bases; unmatched junction bases: 5. CDR3 bases: TGTGCCAGCAGCTTAGTGGCTAGCGGGGGGGCTGAGACCCAGTACTTC. It is translated as CASSLVASGGAETQYF.

In its sample, this clone was seen a few times. The chain has TRBV28 and TRBJ2-1; TRBD2 matches at 8 bases. With V trimmed by 3 bases and J by 5 bases, 6 bases remained unmatched. The CDR3 is made up of 15 amino acids. Per the germline V gene, CDR1 is MDHEN and CDR2 is SYDVKM. The CDR3 here is CASSFSSGSNNEQFF. In DNA form, the CDR3 reads TGTGCCAGCAGTTTTTCCAGCGGGAGCAACAATGAGCAGTTCTTC.

This chain connects TRBV27 to TRBJ1-2; 8 bases line up with TRBD1. The CDR3 loop spans 15 amino acids. Germline V gene data show CDR1 as MNHEY and CDR2 as SMNVEV (reference sequence). V shed 7 bases and J 2 bases; nucleotides not matched to a gene: 9. Here the CDR3 DNA reads TGTGCCAGCACCTCGGGACAGGCCGGGAACTATGGCTACACCTTC. Residues: CASTSGQAGNYGYTF.

The chain recombines TRBV11-2 with TRBJ1-1; D uncertain. Per germline, CDR1 SGHAT and CDR2 FQNNGV. The CDR3 loop spans 13 amino acids. V shed 7 bases and J shed 5 bases, with 14 bases lying between them. Written as DNA, the CDR3 is TGTGCCAGCACCGCAGTCAGGAAAACTGAAGCTTTCTTT. Its protein product is CASTAVRKTEAFF.

This clone was seen only once. The CDR3 loop is CASSHRDRAGTEAFF. The CDR3 bases are TGTGCCAGCAGCCACCGGGACAGGGCGGGCACTGAAGCTTTCTTT. The V call is TRBV5-5, the J call TRBJ1-1, with 9 positions matching TRBD1. V was pared by 4 bases and J by 4 bases, with 8 bases of the junction left unmatched. This CDR3 has 15 residues. The germline CDR1 and CDR2 sequences are SGHKS and YYEKEE (reference sequence).

The chain recombines TRBV9 with TRBJ1-5, with TRBD1 as a possible D gene (6 bases). V was shortened by 4 bases and J by 5 bases, with 16 bases between the two germline ends. CDR3 length: 15 residues. Germline CDR1 SGDLS, CDR2 YYNGEE. Here the CDR3 DNA reads TGTGCCAGCAGCCCCACAACAGGGCAGGATCAGCCCCAGCATTTT. Its protein is CASSPTTGQDQPQHF.

This chain links TRBV5-5 with TRBJ2-2, with TRBD1 identical over 9 bases. The germline gives CDR1 SGHKS, CDR2 YYEKEE (reference sequence). CDR3 length: 15 residues. J gave up 6 bases and V 1 base, and 4 bases lay outside the gene matches. The DNA for the CDR3 is TGTGCCAGCAGCTTGACACAGGGGGCTGCCGGGGAGCTGTTTTTT. Protein: CASSLTQGAAGELFF.

This chain uses TRBV30 with TRBJ2-1, with 7 bases lining up with TRBD2. Trimming took 5 bases from V and 0 from J; bases not matched to a gene: 4. Germline lookup yields CDR1 GTSNPN and CDR2 SVGIG (reference sequence). This CDR3 is built from 14 residues. The CDR3 bases are TGTGCCTGGGTGCGGGGGAGCTCCTACAATGAGCAGTTCTTC. It yields the protein CAWVRGSSYNEQFF.

The gene calls are TRBV9 and TRBJ2-3, with 16 bases matching TRBD2. CDR1 SGDLS and CDR2 YYNGEE come from the germline V gene. After removal of 0 bases from V and 3 bases from J, the junction contained 4 bases not matched to a gene. This CDR3 is 18 amino acids long. The chain's CDR3 is CASSVAGLAGGGTDTQYF. The CDR3 DNA reads TGTGCCAGCAGCGTAGCGGGACTAGCGGGAGGGGGTACAGATACGCAGTATTTT.

The chain employs TRBV4-3 and TRBJ1-2; 10 nucleotides agree with TRBD1. Trimming took 4 bases from V and 4 from J; bases not matched to a gene: 3. The CDR3 extends over 14 amino acids. Germline V lookup: CDR1 LGHNA, CDR2 YSLEER. As DNA, the CDR3 is TGCGCCAGCAGCCTGGACAGGGGGTCCTATGGCTACACCTTC. Its translation is CASSLDRGSYGYTF.

The J gene is TRBJ1-1, the V gene TRBV18; D call uncertain. Deletions cut 4 bases from V and 2 bases from J, with 11 bases between. The germline CDR1 and CDR2 sequences are KGHSH and LQKENI. This CDR3 is 14 amino acids long. CDR3 loop: CASSLATRNTEAFF. The CDR3 nucleotides are TGTGCCAGCTCACTAGCGACACGTAACACTGAAGCTTTCTTT.